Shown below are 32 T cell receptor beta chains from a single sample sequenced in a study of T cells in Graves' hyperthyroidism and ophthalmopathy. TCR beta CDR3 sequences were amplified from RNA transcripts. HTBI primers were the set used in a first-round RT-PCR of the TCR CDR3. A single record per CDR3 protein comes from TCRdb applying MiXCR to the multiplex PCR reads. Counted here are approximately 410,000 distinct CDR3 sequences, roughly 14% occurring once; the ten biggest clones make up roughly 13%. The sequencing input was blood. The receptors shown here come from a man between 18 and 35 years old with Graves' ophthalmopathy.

This CDR3 is CASSEGSSREQYF. CDR3 DNA sequence: TGTGCCAGCTCAGAGGGGTCATCAAGGGAGCAGTACTTC. This chain uses TRBV18 with TRBJ2-7; D assignment may be TRBD1 or TRBD2 (5 bases each). The V gene's germline CDR1 is KGHSH and CDR2 LQKENI. This CDR3 contains 13 residues. The V and J ends lost 5 bases and 7 bases respectively, with 15 bases between them.

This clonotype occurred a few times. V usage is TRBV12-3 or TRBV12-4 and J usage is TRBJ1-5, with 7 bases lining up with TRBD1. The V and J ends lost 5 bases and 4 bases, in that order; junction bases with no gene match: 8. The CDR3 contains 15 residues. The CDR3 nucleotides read TGTGCCAGCAGTCAGGGGGTGGGTATAAATCAGCCCCAGCATTTT. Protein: CASSQGVGINQPQHF.

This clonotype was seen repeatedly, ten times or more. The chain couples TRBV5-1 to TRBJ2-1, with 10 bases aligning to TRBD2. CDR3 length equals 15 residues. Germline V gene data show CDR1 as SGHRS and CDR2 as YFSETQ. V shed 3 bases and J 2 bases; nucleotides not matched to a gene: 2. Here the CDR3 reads CASSSGLAAYNEQFF. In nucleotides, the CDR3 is TGCGCCAGCAGCTCAGGACTAGCGGCCTACAATGAGCAGTTCTTC.

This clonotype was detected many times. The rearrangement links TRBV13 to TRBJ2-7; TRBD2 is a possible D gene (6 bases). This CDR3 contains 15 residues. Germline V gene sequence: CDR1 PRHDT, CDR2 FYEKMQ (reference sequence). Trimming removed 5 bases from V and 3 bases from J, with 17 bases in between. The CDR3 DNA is TGTGCCAGCAGCCCCAGGGAGGAGCCCGTCTACGAGCAGTACTTC. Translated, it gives CASSPREEPVYEQYF.

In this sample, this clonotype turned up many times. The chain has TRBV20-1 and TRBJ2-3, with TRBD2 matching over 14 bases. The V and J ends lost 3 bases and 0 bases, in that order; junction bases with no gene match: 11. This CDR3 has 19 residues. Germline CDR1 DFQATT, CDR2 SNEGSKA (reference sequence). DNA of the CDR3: TGCAGTGCTAGCCCCACATGGACTAGCGGGGGGCTTAGCACAGATACGCAGTATTTT. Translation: CSASPTWTSGGLSTDTQYF.

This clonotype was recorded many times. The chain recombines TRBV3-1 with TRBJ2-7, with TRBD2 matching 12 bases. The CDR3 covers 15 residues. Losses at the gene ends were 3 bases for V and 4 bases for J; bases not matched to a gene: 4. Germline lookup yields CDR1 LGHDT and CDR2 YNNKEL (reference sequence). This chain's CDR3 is CASSHGTSGRYEQYF. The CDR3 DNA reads TGTGCCAGCAGCCACGGGACTAGCGGGCGATACGAGCAGTACTTC.

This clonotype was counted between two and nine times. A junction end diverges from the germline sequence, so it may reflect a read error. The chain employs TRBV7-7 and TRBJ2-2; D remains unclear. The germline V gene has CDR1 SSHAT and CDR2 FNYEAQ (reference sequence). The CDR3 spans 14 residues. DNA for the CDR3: TGTGCTAGCAGCCTAAACCAACGAGACGGGGAGCTGTTTTTT. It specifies CASSLNQRDGELFF.

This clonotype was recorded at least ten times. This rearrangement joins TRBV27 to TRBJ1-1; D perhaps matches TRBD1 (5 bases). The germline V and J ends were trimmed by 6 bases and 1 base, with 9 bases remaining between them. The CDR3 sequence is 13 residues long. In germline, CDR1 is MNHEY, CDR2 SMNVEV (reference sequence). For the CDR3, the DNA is TGTGCCAGCAGAGAGGGGAGGAACACTGAAGCTTTCTTT. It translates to CASREGRNTEAFF.

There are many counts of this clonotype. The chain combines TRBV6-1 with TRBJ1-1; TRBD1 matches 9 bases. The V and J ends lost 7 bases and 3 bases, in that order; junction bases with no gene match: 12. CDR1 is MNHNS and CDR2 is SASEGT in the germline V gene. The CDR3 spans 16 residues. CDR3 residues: CASTIRTGVIYTEAFF. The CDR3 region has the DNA TGTGCCAGCACAATCAGGACAGGGGTAATCTACACTGAAGCTTTCTTT.

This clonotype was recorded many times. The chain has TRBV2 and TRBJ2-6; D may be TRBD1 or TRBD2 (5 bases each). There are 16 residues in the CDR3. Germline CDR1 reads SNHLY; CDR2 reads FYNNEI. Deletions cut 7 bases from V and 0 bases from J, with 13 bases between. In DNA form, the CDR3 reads TGTGCCAGCATGGGACGGGAATTCTCTGGGGCCAACGTCCTGACTTTC. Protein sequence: CASMGREFSGANVLTF.

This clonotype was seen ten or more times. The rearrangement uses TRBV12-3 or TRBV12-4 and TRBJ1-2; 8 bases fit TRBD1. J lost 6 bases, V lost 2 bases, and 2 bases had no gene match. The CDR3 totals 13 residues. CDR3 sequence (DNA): TGTGCCAGCAGTTTAAACAGGGGGGATGGCTACACCTTC. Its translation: CASSLNRGDGYTF.

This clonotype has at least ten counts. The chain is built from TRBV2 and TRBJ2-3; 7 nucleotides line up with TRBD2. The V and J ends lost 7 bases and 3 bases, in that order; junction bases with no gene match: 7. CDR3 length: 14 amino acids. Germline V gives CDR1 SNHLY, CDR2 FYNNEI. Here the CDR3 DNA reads TGTGCCAGCACCGGCGGGAGAGGTACAGATACGCAGTATTTT. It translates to CASTGGRGTDTQYF.

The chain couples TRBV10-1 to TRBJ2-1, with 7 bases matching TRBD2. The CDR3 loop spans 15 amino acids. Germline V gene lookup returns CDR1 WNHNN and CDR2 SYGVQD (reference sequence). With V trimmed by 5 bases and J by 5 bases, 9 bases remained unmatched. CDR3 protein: CASSLGGRGDNEQFF. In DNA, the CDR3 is TGCGCCAGCAGTCTGGGGGGGAGAGGGGACAATGAGCAGTTCTTC.

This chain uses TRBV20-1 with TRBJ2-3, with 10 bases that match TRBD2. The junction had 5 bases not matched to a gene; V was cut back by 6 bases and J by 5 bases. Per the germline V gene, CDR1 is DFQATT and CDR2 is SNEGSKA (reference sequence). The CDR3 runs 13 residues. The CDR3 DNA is TGCAGTGCAGGTAGCGGGGGGCTAGATACGCAGTATTTT. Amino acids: CSAGSGGLDTQYF.

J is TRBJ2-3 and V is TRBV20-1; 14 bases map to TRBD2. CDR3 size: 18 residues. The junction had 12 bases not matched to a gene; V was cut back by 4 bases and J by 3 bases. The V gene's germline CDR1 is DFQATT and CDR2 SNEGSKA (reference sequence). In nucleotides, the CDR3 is TGCAGTGCTATGACCTCGACTAGCGGGGGGGCCGGGACAGATACGCAGTATTTT. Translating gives CSAMTSTSGGAGTDTQYF.

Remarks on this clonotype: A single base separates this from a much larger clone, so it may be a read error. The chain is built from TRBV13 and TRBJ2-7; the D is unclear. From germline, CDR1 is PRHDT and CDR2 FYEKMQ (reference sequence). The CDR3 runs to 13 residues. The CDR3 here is CASTMGFSNEQYF. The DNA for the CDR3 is TGTGCCAGCACTATGGGGTTCTCCAACGAGCAGTACTTC.

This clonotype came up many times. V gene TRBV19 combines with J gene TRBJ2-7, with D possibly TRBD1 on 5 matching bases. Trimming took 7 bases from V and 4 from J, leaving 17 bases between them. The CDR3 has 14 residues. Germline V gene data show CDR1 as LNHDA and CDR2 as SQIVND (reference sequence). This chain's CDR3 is CASNLGRGSYEQYF. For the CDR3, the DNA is TGTGCCAGTAACCTGGGGCGCGGATCATACGAGCAGTACTTC.

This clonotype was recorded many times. CDR3 residues: CASSLALAGDGGANVLTF. In nucleotides, the CDR3 is TGCGCCAGCAGCTTGGCACTAGCGGGAGACGGTGGGGCCAACGTCCTGACTTTC. The V gene is TRBV5-1, the J gene TRBJ2-6; 11 nucleotides match TRBD2. Germline V gives CDR1 SGHRS, CDR2 YFSETQ. Trimming took 0 bases from V and 3 from J; bases not matched to a gene: 5. This CDR3 contains 18 residues.

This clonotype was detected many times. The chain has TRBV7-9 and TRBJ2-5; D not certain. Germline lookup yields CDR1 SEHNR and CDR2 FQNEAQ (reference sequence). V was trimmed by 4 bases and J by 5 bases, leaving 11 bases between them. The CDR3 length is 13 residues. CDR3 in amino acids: CASSSPTEETQYF. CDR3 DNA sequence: TGTGCCAGCAGCTCGCCTACCGAGGAGACCCAGTACTTC.

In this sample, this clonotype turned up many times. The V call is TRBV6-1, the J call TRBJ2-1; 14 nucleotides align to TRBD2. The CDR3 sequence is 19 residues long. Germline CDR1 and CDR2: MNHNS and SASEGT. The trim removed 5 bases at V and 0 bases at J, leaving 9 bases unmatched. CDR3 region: CASSYPGTSGGASYNEQFF. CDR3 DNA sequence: TGTGCCAGCAGTTACCCTGGGACTAGCGGGGGAGCCTCCTACAATGAGCAGTTCTTC.

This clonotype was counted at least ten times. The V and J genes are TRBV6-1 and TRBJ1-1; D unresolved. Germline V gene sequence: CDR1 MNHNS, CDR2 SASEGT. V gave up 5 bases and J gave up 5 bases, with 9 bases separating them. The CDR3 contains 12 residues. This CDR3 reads CASSRGVTEAFF. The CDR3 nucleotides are TGTGCCAGCAGTAGAGGAGTTACTGAAGCTTTCTTT.

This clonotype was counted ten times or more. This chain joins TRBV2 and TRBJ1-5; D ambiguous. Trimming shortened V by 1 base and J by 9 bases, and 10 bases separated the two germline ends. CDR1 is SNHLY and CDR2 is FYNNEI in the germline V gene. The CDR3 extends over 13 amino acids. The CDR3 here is CASSEGGFTPQHF. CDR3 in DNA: TGTGCCAGCAGTGAAGGGGGATTTACGCCCCAGCATTTT.

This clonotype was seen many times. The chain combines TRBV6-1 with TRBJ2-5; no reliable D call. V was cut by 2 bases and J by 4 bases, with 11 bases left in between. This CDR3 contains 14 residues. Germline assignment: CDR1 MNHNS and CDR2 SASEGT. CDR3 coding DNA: TGTGCCAGCAGTGAACAGGACCCCCTAGAGACCCAGTACTTC. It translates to CASSEQDPLETQYF.

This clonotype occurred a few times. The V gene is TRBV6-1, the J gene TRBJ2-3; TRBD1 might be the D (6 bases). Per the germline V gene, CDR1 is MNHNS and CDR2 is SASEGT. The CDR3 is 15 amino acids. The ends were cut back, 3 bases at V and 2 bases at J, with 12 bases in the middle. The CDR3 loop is CASSDLAGVTDTQYF. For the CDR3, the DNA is TGTGCCAGCAGTGATTTGGCAGGGGTCACAGATACGCAGTATTTT.

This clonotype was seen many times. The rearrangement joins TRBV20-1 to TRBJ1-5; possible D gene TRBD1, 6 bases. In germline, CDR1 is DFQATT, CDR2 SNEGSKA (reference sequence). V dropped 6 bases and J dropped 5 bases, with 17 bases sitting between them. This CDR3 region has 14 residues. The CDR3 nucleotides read TGCAGTGCCTGGGACACAGGAGGCCATCAGCCCCAGCATTTT. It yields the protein CSAWDTGGHQPQHF.

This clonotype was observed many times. CDR3 sequence (DNA): TGCAGCGTTGAGCGGCCTAGCGGGGGGCCGCCCTTATACAATGAGCAGTTCTTC. Encoded protein: CSVERPSGGPPLYNEQFF. This chain uses TRBV29-1 with TRBJ2-1; 11 nucleotides agree with TRBD2. Germline V gives CDR1 SQVTM, CDR2 ANQGSEA. The CDR3 spans 18 residues. Germline trimming cut 3 bases from V and 4 bases from J; bases unmatched to any gene: 14.

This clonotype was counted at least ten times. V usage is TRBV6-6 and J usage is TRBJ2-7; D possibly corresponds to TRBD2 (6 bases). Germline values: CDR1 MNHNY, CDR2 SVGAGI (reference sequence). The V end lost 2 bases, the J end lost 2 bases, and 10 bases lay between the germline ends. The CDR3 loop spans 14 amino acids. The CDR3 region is CASSYAGTPYEQYF. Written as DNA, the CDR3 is TGTGCCAGCAGTTACGCGGGGACCCCCTACGAGCAGTACTTC.

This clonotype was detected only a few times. The CDR3 loop reads CASSQEGGSSRGYTF. In nucleotides, the CDR3 is TGCGCCAGCAGCCAAGAAGGGGGCAGTTCTCGGGGCTACACCTTC. The chain combines TRBV4-1 with TRBJ1-2; 7 bases align to TRBD1. The junction had 9 bases not matched to a gene; V was cut back by 0 bases and J by 8 bases. CDR1 MGHRA and CDR2 YSYEKL come from the germline V gene. The CDR3 runs to 15 residues.

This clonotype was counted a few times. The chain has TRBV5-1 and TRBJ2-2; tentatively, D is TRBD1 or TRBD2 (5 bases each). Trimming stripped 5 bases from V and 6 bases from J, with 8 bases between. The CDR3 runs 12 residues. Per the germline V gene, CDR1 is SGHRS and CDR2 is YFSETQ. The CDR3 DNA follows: TGCGCCAGCAGGTGGGACGCCGGGGAGCTGTTTTTT. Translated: CASRWDAGELFF.

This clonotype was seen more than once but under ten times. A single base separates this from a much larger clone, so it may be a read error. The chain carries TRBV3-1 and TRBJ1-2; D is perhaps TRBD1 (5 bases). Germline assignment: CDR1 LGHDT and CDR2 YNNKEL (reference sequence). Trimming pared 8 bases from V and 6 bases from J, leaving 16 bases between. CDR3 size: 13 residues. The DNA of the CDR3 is TGTGCCAGCGGCCGGGAGGGGTCGGATGGCTACACCTTC. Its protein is CASGREGSDGYTF.

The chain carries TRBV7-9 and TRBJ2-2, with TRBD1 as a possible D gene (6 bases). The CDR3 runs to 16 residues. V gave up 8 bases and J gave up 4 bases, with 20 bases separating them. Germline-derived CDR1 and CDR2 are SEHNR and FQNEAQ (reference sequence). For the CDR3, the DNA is TGTGCCAGCTCCCAGGCTTGGGGGCGAAGCACCGGGGAGCTGTTTTTT. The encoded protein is CASSQAWGRSTGELFF.

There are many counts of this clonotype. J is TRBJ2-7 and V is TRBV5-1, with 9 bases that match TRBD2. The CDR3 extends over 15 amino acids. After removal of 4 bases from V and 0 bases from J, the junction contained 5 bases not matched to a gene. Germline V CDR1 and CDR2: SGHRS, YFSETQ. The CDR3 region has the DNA TGCGCCAGCAGCGGTAGCGGGGGTCCCTCCTACGAGCAGTACTTC. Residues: CASSGSGGPSYEQYF.